Listed here is a single T cell receptor (beta chain). This sample stems from a study of blood T cell repertoires in COVID-19. About the research overall: Acute and convalescent COVID-19 samples came from the United States, Italy and Spain. Nucleic acid was either cDNA or gDNA, and it came from T cells, B-cell-depleted T cells, or PBMCs.

As handled by the study authors: The authors estimated nucleated cell counts from reference gene primer amplification. Assay used: immunoSEQ multiplex PCR; TCRdb lists only in-frame clones, some missing. D and trimming were read from the DNA, whereas the V and J calls and clone size are those reported in that table. Here the sample spans around 250,000 clones, approximately 84% being singletons. Germline V CDR1 and CDR2: SGHDN, FVKESK. V was cut by 0 bases and J by 4 bases, with 6 bases left in between. This CDR3 comprises 13 residues. The sequencing sample was made of peripheral blood. This receptor was identified in a woman older than 75 with acute or convalescent COVID-19. J is TRBJ1-1 and V is TRBV14; D not resolved. The CDR3 loop is CASSQDTFTEAFF. The CDR3 region has the DNA TGTGCCAGCAGCCAAGATACTTTCACTGAAGCTTTCTTT.